This T cell receptor (beta chain) comes out of a study of OX40 agonist ivuxolimab in advanced cancers. The CDR3 runs 14 residues. Germline-derived CDR1 and CDR2 are SEHNR and FQNEAQ (reference sequence). Between the trimmed V and J ends, which lost 1 base and 4 bases, there was a span of 10 bases. Data came from immunoSEQ multiplex PCR; TCRdb stores just in-frame clones and leaves some out. Of tens of thousands of clones listed, approximately 84% were seen once; the top ten hold about 7%. The genes are TRBV7-9 and TRBJ1-2; D not resolved. Sequences were derived from CD4+ or CD8+ T cells sorted from blood, sampled in a trial of the OX40 agonist ivuxolimab. The clonotype was recovered from an adult with an advanced solid tumor such as melanoma, head and neck, liver or kidney cancer. In nucleotides, the CDR3 is TGTGCCAGCAGCTTAGTTGGTTTGGGCTATGGCTACACCTTC. This codes for CASSLVGLGYGYTF. Full variable domain (missing parts from reference TRBV7-9 and TRBJ1-2): DTGVSQNPRHKITKRGQNVTFRCDPISEHNRLYWYRQTLGQGPEFLTYFQNEAQLEKSRLLSDRFSAERPKGSFSTLEIQRTEQGDSAMYLCASSLVGLGYGYTFGSGTRLTVV.